One sample yielded the 20 T cell receptor beta chains listed below, sequenced in a study of T cells in Graves' hyperthyroidism and ophthalmopathy. RNA transcripts gave rise to amplified TCR beta CDR3 regions. A set of HTBI primers served as the primers for a first-round RT-PCR of the TCR CDR3. TCRdb used MiXCR to reprocess the multiplex PCR reads, holding one entry per CDR3 protein. The data hold 500,000 to 700,000 distinct CDR3 sequences, with 16% observed a single time. The sequenced material came from blood. Receptors were obtained from a woman aged 18 to 35 with Graves' hyperthyroidism.

The rearrangement joins TRBV5-4 to TRBJ2-2; 9 bases are shared with TRBD2. J was trimmed by 4 bases and V by 0 bases; bases with no gene match: 10. The CDR3 is made up of 18 amino acids. Germline V gene data show CDR1 as SGHNT and CDR2 as YYREEE (reference sequence). Here the CDR3 DNA reads TGTGCCAGCAGCTTGGGGCTAGCGGGGACATCTTCCACCGGGGAGCTGTTTTTT. It encodes CASSLGLAGTSSTGELFF.

The genes are TRBV19 and TRBJ2-1; D possibly corresponds to TRBD1 (5 bases). This CDR3 is 16 amino acids long. The V gene lost 3 bases and the J gene lost 8 bases, with 20 bases spanning the gap. Germline V gene data show CDR1 as LNHDA and CDR2 as SQIVND (reference sequence). CDR3 DNA sequence: TGTGCCAGTAGTATGCTCCCAGGGCAGGGATTTTATGAGCAGTTCTTC. Amino acid sequence: CASSMLPGQGFYEQFF.

This clonotype came up many times. The rearrangement uses TRBV7-6 and TRBJ1-1; D is unresolved. Germline V gene sequence: CDR1 SGHVS, CDR2 FNYEAQ. V was cut by 5 bases and J by 5 bases, with 18 bases left in between. The CDR3 consists of 15 residues. This CDR3 is CASSPSPGIVTEAFF. CDR3 sequence (DNA): TGTGCCAGCAGCCCCTCCCCGGGGATAGTGACTGAAGCTTTCTTT.

This clonotype has just a few counts. The chain joins TRBV20-1 to TRBJ2-7; no firm D call. Trimming left V 3 bases short and J 2 bases short, with 8 bases between. This CDR3 has 12 amino acids. CDR1 DFQATT and CDR2 SNEGSKA come from the germline V gene (reference sequence). The CDR3 loop is CSASGTPYEQYF. The CDR3 bases are TGCAGTGCTAGCGGCACGCCCTACGAGCAGTACTTC.

With regard to this clonotype: A read error may explain this, as a much larger clone is one base away. This sequence joins TRBV4-1 and TRBJ2-7, with 9 bases matching TRBD1. The V and J ends lost 4 bases and 5 bases, in that order; junction bases with no gene match: 6. Germline V gene data show CDR1 as MGHRA and CDR2 as YSYEKL. The CDR3 is made up of 14 amino acids. Here the CDR3 reads CASSPGQGSHEQYF. The DNA of the CDR3 is TGCGCCAGCAGCCCGGGACAGGGATCCCACGAGCAGTACTTC.

The chain carries TRBV13 and TRBJ2-1, with D perhaps matching TRBD1 (5 bases). The CDR3 contains 16 residues. Germline V gives CDR1 PRHDT, CDR2 FYEKMQ (reference sequence). Between the trimmed V and J ends, which lost 2 bases and 9 bases, there was a span of 20 bases. CDR3 sequence reads: CASSLFRVIPGTEQFF. CDR3 DNA sequence: TGTGCCAGCAGCTTATTCAGGGTAATACCGGGCACTGAGCAGTTCTTC.

This clonotype was recorded at least ten times. The V and J genes are TRBV6-1 and TRBJ2-1, with a possible D match to TRBD2 (6 bases). V was trimmed by 5 bases and J by 2 bases, leaving 19 bases between them. The germline V gene has CDR1 MNHNS and CDR2 SASEGT. The length of the CDR3 is 17 residues. This CDR3 reads CASSPQLSGQTYNEQFF. The CDR3 DNA reads as TGTGCCAGCAGTCCACAACTTAGCGGTCAGACCTACAATGAGCAGTTCTTC.

This clonotype was detected only a few times. The chain is built from TRBV14 and TRBJ1-5, with no clear D. The CDR3 totals 13 residues. Germline V lookup: CDR1 SGHDN, CDR2 FVKESK. The ends were cut back, 3 bases at V and 4 bases at J, with 7 bases in the middle. The CDR3 reads CASSQLGNQPQHF. The CDR3 bases are TGTGCCAGCAGCCAGTTGGGGAATCAGCCCCAGCATTTT.

V gene TRBV7-9 combines with J gene TRBJ2-2; D is possibly TRBD1 or TRBD2 (5 bases each). This CDR3 is 15 amino acids long. Germline lookup yields CDR1 SEHNR and CDR2 FQNEAQ (reference sequence). Trimming took 3 bases from V and 0 from J, leaving 8 bases between them. CDR3 sequence (DNA): TGTGCCAGCAGCTTTAGGGGACCGAACACCGGGGAGCTGTTTTTT. Translation gives CASSFRGPNTGELFF.

The CDR3 nucleotides are TGTGCCAGCAGTTACCCTGGGACTAGCGGGGGTCACTCCTACAATGAGCAGTTCTTC. As protein: CASSYPGTSGGHSYNEQFF. V and J are TRBV6-2 or TRBV6-3 and TRBJ2-1, with TRBD2 identical over 14 bases. Trimming removed 2 bases from V and 0 bases from J; junction bases left unmatched: 6. CDR1 is MNHEY, CDR2 SVGEGT, per germline. CDR3 size: 19 residues.

This clonotype appeared many times. The chain links TRBV28 to TRBJ1-2; perhaps TRBD1 as D (5 bases). Germline V gene sequence: CDR1 MDHEN, CDR2 SYDVKM. Trimming stripped 7 bases from V and 8 bases from J, with 14 bases between. This CDR3 is 12 amino acids long. The CDR3 protein is CASNEAGKGYTF. CDR3 sequence (DNA): TGTGCCAGCAATGAAGCAGGGAAGGGCTACACCTTC.

V and J are TRBV12-3 or TRBV12-4 and TRBJ1-2; 7 bases match TRBD1. V shed 6 bases and J 3 bases; nucleotides not matched to a gene: 10. This CDR3 has 15 residues. CDR3 sequence (DNA): TGTGCCAGCAGAAAAGACAGGGATCTGGACTATGGCTACACCTTC. It yields the protein CASRKDRDLDYGYTF.

This clonotype was counted many times. The chain recombines TRBV12-5 with TRBJ1-4; 8 bases map to TRBD1. J was trimmed by 8 bases and V by 1 base; bases with no gene match: 6. Per the germline V gene, CDR1 is LGHNT and CDR2 is FRNRAP. CDR3 length: 15 amino acids. CDR3 bases: TGTGCTAGTGGTTTGGGTGGACAGGGTAACGAAAAACTGTTTTTT. Translated: CASGLGGQGNEKLFF.

This chain links TRBV19 with TRBJ2-7; 11 positions match TRBD1. The CDR3 consists of 19 residues. In germline, CDR1 is LNHDA, CDR2 SQIVND (reference sequence). V was clipped by 3 bases and J by 3 bases; unmatched bases: 16. The CDR3 sequence is CASSMKFLAGTGGYYEQYF. DNA of the CDR3: TGTGCCAGTAGTATGAAGTTTCTGGCCGGGACAGGGGGTTACTACGAGCAGTACTTC.

The chain is built from TRBV10-2 and TRBJ2-1; 10 positions agree with TRBD2. This CDR3 is built from 17 residues. CDR1 WSHSY and CDR2 SAAADI come from the germline V gene. V dropped 4 bases and J dropped 10; count of bases not matched to a gene: 16. CDR3 protein: CASSGVRGTSDHEEQFF. CDR3 coding DNA: TGCGCCAGCAGTGGAGTGAGGGGGACTAGCGATCACGAGGAGCAGTTCTTC.

This clonotype was seen repeatedly, ten times or more. J is TRBJ1-5 and V is TRBV2; D unresolved. Deletions cut 7 bases from V and 6 bases from J, with 13 bases between. The V gene's germline CDR1 is SNHLY and CDR2 FYNNEI. There are 13 residues in the CDR3. CDR3 sequence: CASTGSPGQPQHF. The CDR3 DNA is TGTGCCAGCACCGGCTCTCCCGGTCAGCCCCAGCATTTT.

This clonotype was counted ten times or more. The chain employs TRBV7-2 and TRBJ2-5; the D is unclear. CDR3 size: 14 residues. Germline V gives CDR1 SGHTA, CDR2 FQGNSA. V lost 6 bases and J 4 bases, leaving 15 bases between the germline ends. CDR3 residues: CASSITWVGETQYF. CDR3 DNA sequence: TGTGCCAGCAGTATAACCTGGGTTGGAGAGACCCAGTACTTC.

There are many counts of this clonotype. The V gene is TRBV9, the J gene TRBJ2-3; perhaps D is TRBD1 or TRBD2 (5 bases each). Germline CDR1 reads SGDLS; CDR2 reads YYNGEE. Between the trimmed V and J ends, which lost 4 bases and 2 bases, there was a span of 11 bases. The CDR3 runs 14 residues. The CDR3 DNA follows: TGTGCCAGCAGCTCGCCGGGACCCACAGATACGCAGTATTTT. Its protein is CASSSPGPTDTQYF.

This clonotype has ten or more counts. The V and J genes are TRBV11-1 and TRBJ2-2, with D uncertain. The length of the CDR3 is 14 residues. From germline, CDR1 is SGHAT and CDR2 FQDESV (reference sequence). V dropped 3 bases and J dropped 1 base, with 6 bases sitting between them. The CDR3 region has the DNA TGTGCCAGCAGCTTGCGGAAGAACACCGGGGAGCTGTTTTTT. Its protein is CASSLRKNTGELFF.

The chain carries TRBV6-1 and TRBJ2-7; 9 positions match TRBD1. With 6 bases clipped from V and 3 bases from J, the junction kept 21 bases outside the gene matches. From germline, CDR1 is MNHNS and CDR2 SASEGT. This CDR3 has 19 residues. This chain's CDR3 is CASSWGTGPSSGSNYEQYF. In nucleotides, the CDR3 is TGTGCCAGCAGCTGGGGGACAGGGCCTTCTTCCGGTTCCAACTACGAGCAGTACTTC.